The 15 T cell receptor beta chains reported below all come from one sample, sequenced in a study of T cell responses to AZD1222 COVID-19 vaccine (dated by TCRdb to the early 2020s). Library preparation employed the immunoSEQ multiplex PCR assay. Entries here come from immuneACCESS through TCRdb and include only in-frame sequences with V and J called. Some clones fail to appear in such tables; in the studies checked, an unresolved V gene covers under half of the shortfall, and the cause of the remainder is unknown. This sample is represented by approximately 260,000 clones; 85% to 95% of them were singletons. Approximately 0.52% of the sample comes from the top ten. Sample time point, as interpreted from the label and publication: baseline before first vaccination. Sequenced here: peripheral blood, sampled on day 0 of AZD1222 vaccination. The source is an adult in good health.

CDR3: CASSEIRLNNEQFF. CDR3 nucleotide sequence: TGTGCCAGCAGCGAGATTCGGCTCAACAATGAGCAGTTCTTC. This chain links TRBV6-2 or TRBV6-3 with TRBJ2-1, with no clear D. This CDR3 is 14 amino acids long. V lost 6 bases to trimming and J lost 5 bases, with 14 bases between them. Germline assignment: CDR1 MNHEY and CDR2 SVGEGT.

The chain recombines TRBV6-5 with TRBJ1-2; a weak D match, TRBD1 (6 bases). This CDR3 is built from 14 residues. CDR1 MNHEY and CDR2 SVGAGI come from the germline V gene. V was pared by 2 bases and J by 5 bases, with 12 bases between. CDR3 sequence reads: CASSYGRGEYGYTF. CDR3 coding DNA: TGTGCCAGCAGTTACGGGAGGGGGGAGTATGGCTACACCTTC.

CDR3 nucleotide sequence: TGTGCCAGCACCCCGGACAGGACAACCTACGAGCAGTACTTC. Residues: CASTPDRTTYEQYF. The V call is TRBV6-5, the J call TRBJ2-7; 7 bases are a match to TRBD1. The V and J ends lost 7 bases and 2 bases, in that order; junction bases with no gene match: 8. The germline V gene encodes CDR1 MNHEY and CDR2 SVGAGI. The CDR3 covers 14 residues.

The chain carries TRBV27 and TRBJ2-7, with a weak D call TRBD1 (6 bases). Trimming removed 6 bases from V and 3 bases from J, with 15 bases in between. The CDR3 runs to 14 residues. Germline V CDR1 and CDR2: MNHEY, SMNVEV (reference sequence). The chain's CDR3 is CASSLGTKIYEQYF. In nucleotides, the CDR3 is TGTGCCAGCAGCTTGGGGACAAAAATCTACGAGCAGTACTTC.

The chain joins TRBV30 to TRBJ1-1; D not certain. The CDR3 extends over 14 amino acids. V lost 1 base and J 8 bases, leaving 17 bases between the germline ends. From germline, CDR1 is GTSNPN and CDR2 SVGIG (reference sequence). CDR3 residues: CAWSEGLISAEAFF. The DNA for the CDR3 is TGTGCCTGGAGTGAGGGTCTAATCTCCGCAGAAGCTTTCTTT.

V usage is TRBV12-3 or TRBV12-4 and J usage is TRBJ1-6; 7 bases are a match to TRBD1. V lost 7 bases, J lost 8 bases, and 5 bases stayed unmatched. The CDR3 sequence is 13 residues long. As DNA, the CDR3 is TGTGCCAGCACCCGGGACAGCTATTCACCCCTCCACTTT. Protein product: CASTRDSYSPLHF.

This rearrangement joins TRBV11-1 to TRBJ1-1, with TRBD1 matching 7 bases. The CDR3 length is 13 residues. Losses at the gene ends were 4 bases for V and 1 base for J; bases not matched to a gene: 0. Germline V CDR1 and CDR2: SGHAT, FQDESV (reference sequence). CDR3 residues: CASSWDRNTEAFF. The CDR3 DNA reads TGTGCCAGCAGCTGGGACAGGAACACTGAAGCTTTCTTT.

The chain carries TRBV30 and TRBJ1-3; D is ambiguous. CDR1 is GTSNPN, CDR2 SVGIG, per germline (reference sequence). The V end was cut by 3 bases, the J end by 0 bases, with 3 bases between. This CDR3 has 12 residues. This CDR3 is CAWRDSGNTIYF. For the CDR3, the DNA is TGTGCCTGGAGGGACTCTGGAAACACCATATATTTT.

This clone appeared once. The rearrangement joins TRBV18 to TRBJ2-3; no firm D call. Between the trimmed V and J ends, which lost 1 base and 0 bases, there was a span of 5 bases. The length of the CDR3 is 14 residues. Germline loops: CDR1 KGHSH, CDR2 LQKENI. DNA of the CDR3: TGTGCCAGCTCACCACGTGGCAGCACAGATACGCAGTATTTT. Amino acids: CASSPRGSTDTQYF.

The genes are TRBV7-6 and TRBJ2-7, with 9 bases aligning to TRBD2. Trimming took 4 bases from V and 4 from J; bases not matched to a gene: 8. Per germline, CDR1 SGHVS and CDR2 FNYEAQ. The CDR3 runs 15 residues. CDR3 in amino acids: CASSYGGRAGYEQYF. As DNA, the CDR3 is TGTGCCAGCAGCTATGGCGGGAGGGCCGGATACGAGCAGTACTTC.

The sample holds a few counts of this clone. This rearrangement joins TRBV4-1 to TRBJ1-3; D ambiguous. V was clipped by 4 bases and J by 0 bases, with 16 bases between them. The CDR3 has 17 residues. Germline V gives CDR1 MGHRA, CDR2 YSYEKL. CDR3 amino acids: CASSRGGLVGSGNTIYF. In DNA, the CDR3 is TGCGCCAGCAGCCGGGGAGGCTTAGTGGGCTCTGGAAACACCATATATTTT.

This chain uses TRBV25-1 with TRBJ2-1, with unresolved D. The CDR3 sequence is 9 residues long. Germline CDR1 is MGHDK and CDR2 is SYGVNS. Deletions cut 8 bases from V and 12 bases from J, with 8 bases between. CDR3 in DNA: TGTGCCAGCCCCCTCGGGCAGTTCTTC. It is translated as CASPLGQFF.

The chain combines TRBV6-5 with TRBJ2-2; D not resolved. Germline V lookup: CDR1 MNHEY, CDR2 SVGAGI. This CDR3 has 12 residues. Between the trimmed V and J ends, which lost 6 bases and 1 base, there was a span of 3 bases. The CDR3 DNA sequence: TGTGCCAGCAGGAGGAACACCGGGGAGCTGTTTTTT. It translates to CASRRNTGELFF.

In DNA form, the CDR3 reads TGTGCCAGCAAAACAGGGCCAACTAATGAAAAACTGTTTTTT. It codes for CASKTGPTNEKLFF. The chain uses TRBV6-5 and TRBJ1-4; D is perhaps TRBD1 (6 bases). V lost 7 bases, J lost 0 bases, and 9 bases lay in between. The CDR3 runs to 14 residues. Per the germline V gene, CDR1 is MNHEY and CDR2 is SVGAGI.

The chain links TRBV11-2 to TRBJ2-7; 7 bases map to TRBD2. V shed 5 bases, J shed 3 bases, and the junction held 7 bases outside the gene matches. Germline V gene sequence: CDR1 SGHAT, CDR2 FQNNGV. This CDR3 has 14 amino acids. The CDR3 loop is CASSQGLVGYEQYF. The CDR3 DNA sequence: TGTGCCAGCAGCCAAGGACTAGTCGGCTACGAGCAGTACTTC.